This T cell receptor beta chain is from a study of tumor and adjacent non-tumor tissue in lung cancer. Three rounds of nested PCR, following a modified ARM-PCR protocol, produced the TCRbeta library. TCRdb re-derived calls from the multiplex PCR reads in MiXCR, one entry per CDR3 protein. The sample carries approximately 75,000 distinct CDR3 sequences, over 70% recorded once. The template was RNA from unsorted bulk tissue. This CDR3 comprises 15 residues. V lost 10 bases to trimming and J lost 2 bases; unmatched junction nucleotides: 9. This TCR was recovered from a woman between 50 and 59 years old with non-small cell lung cancer. Sample: lung tumor tissue. The chain links TRBV12-3 or TRBV12-4 to TRBJ2-1; 9 bases agree with TRBD1. CDR3 bases: TGTGCCAATAGTCAGGGACAGGGAACCTACAATGAGCAGTTCTTC. This gives the protein CANSQGQGTYNEQFF.